This T cell receptor beta chain stems from a study of blood T cell repertoires in COVID-19. About the study: Sample material is recorded as cDNA or gDNA derived from T cells, B-cell-depleted T cells, or PBMCs.

Authors' data handling: Reference gene primer amplification gave nucleated cell count estimates. Sequencing was performed with immunoSEQ multiplex PCR; in TCRdb, only in-frame clones are kept and a portion is missing. That table gives V, J and clone size, and the DNA gave D and trimming. The sample yields about 39,000 clones, around 87% seen once. This sequence was found in a man between 45 and 60 years old with active or convalescent COVID-19. Source material: peripheral blood.

CDR3 nucleotides: TGTGCCAGTAGACCGGACAGACCGAACACTGAAGCTTTCTTT. Its protein product is CASRPDRPNTEAFF. The chain is built from TRBV19 and TRBJ1-1; a weak D match, TRBD1 (6 bases). CDR3 length: 14 residues. Trimming took off 6 bases at V and 1 base at J, with 12 bases between the two ends. CDR1 is LNHDA, CDR2 SQIVND, per germline (reference sequence).